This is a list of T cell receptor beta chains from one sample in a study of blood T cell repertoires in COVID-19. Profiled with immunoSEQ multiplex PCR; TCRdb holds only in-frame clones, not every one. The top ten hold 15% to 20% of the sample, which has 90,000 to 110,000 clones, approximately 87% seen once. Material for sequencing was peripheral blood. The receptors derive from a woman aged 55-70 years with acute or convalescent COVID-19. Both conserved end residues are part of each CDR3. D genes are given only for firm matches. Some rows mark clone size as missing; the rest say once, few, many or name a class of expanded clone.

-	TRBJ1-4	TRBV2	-	CASRVGQGEKLFF	TGTGCCAGCAGAGTCGGGCAGGGGGAAAAACTGTTTTTT
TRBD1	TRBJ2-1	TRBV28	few	CASSYRGRLYNEQFF	TGTGCCAGCAGTTACAGGGGTCGGCTCTACAATGAGCAGTTCTTC
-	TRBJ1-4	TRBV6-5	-	CASSYRGITNEKLFF	TGTGCCAGCAGTTACAGGGGAATAACGAATGAAAAACTGTTTTTT
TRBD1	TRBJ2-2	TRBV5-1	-	CASSWDRVNTGELFF	TGCGCCAGCAGCTGGGACAGGGTGAACACCGGGGAGCTGTTTTTT
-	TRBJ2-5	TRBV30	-	CAWSVPGYQETQYF	TGTGCCTGGAGTGTACCGGGGTACCAAGAGACCCAGTACTTC
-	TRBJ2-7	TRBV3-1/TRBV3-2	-	CASSRAHHYEQYF	TGTGCCAGCAGCCGGGCACATCACTACGAGCAGTACTTC
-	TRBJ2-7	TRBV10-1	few	CASSAYRSREQYF	TGCGCCAGCAGTGCGTATCGTTCTCGGGAGCAGTACTTC
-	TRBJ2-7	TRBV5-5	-	CASSFTGYSYEQYF	TGTGCCAGCAGCTTTACAGGGTATTCCTACGAGCAGTACTTC
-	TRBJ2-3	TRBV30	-	CAWNIGVGDTQYF	TGTGCCTGGAATATAGGAGTCGGAGATACGCAGTATTTT
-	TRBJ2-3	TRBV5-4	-	CASSRDRFSTDTQYF	TGTGCCAGCAGCCGAGACAGATTTAGCACAGATACGCAGTATTTT
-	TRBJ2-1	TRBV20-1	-	CSARDPGGQFF	TGCAGTGCTAGAGACCCCGGTGGGCAGTTCTTC
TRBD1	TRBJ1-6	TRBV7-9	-	CASSARDRGNSPLHF	TGTGCCAGCAGCGCCCGGGACAGGGGGAATTCACCCCTCCACTTT
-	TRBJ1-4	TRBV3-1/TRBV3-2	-	CASSQVFDGGNEKLFF	TGTGCCAGCAGCCAAGTTTTCGACGGGGGGAATGAAAAACTGTTTTTT
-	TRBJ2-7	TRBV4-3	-	CASSQGPGTDYYEQYF	TGCGCCAGCAGCCAAGGCCCCGGGACTGACTATTACGAGCAGTACTTC
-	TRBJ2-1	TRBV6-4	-	CASSDSASVYNEQFF	TGTGCCAGCAGTGACTCGGCTAGCGTTTACAATGAGCAGTTCTTC
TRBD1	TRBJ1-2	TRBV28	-	CASSSRGQDYGYTF	TGTGCCAGCAGTTCCAGGGGGCAGGACTATGGCTACACCTTC
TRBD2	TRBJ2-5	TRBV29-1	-	CSVRGLAGETQYF	TGCAGCGTAAGGGGACTAGCGGGAGAGACCCAGTACTTC
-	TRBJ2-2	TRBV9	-	CASSVAAGVTGELFF	TGTGCCAGCAGCGTAGCGGCAGGCGTCACCGGGGAGCTGTTTTTT
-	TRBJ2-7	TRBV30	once	CAWQGSYEQYF	TGTGCCTGGCAGGGGTCCTACGAGCAGTACTTC
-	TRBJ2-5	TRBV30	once	CAWGTSGGIETQYF	TGTGCCTGGGGGACCTCCGGAGGGATTGAGACCCAGTACTTC
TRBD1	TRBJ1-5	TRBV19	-	CASSIGMMQGAGNQPQHF	TGTGCCAGTAGTATTGGTATGATGCAGGGGGCAGGCAATCAGCCCCAGCATTTT
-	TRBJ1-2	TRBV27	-	CASSVNGQLNYGYTF	TGTGCCAGCAGTGTAAACGGACAGCTCAACTATGGCTACACCTTC
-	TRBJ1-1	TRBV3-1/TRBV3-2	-	CASSFLGVGEAFF	TGTGCCAGCAGCTTCCTAGGGGTTGGGGAAGCTTTCTTT
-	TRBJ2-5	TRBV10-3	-	CATQGFQETQYF	TGTGCCACCCAGGGCTTCCAAGAGACCCAGTACTTC
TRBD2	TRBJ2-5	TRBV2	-	CASKLTSGSQETQYF	TGTGCCAGCAAATTAACTAGCGGGAGTCAAGAGACCCAGTACTTC
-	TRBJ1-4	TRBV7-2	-	CASSRRTPVNEKLFF	TGTGCCAGCAGCCGGCGGACACCAGTTAATGAAAAACTGTTTTTT
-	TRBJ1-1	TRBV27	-	CASSGRTDTNTEAFF	TGTGCCAGCAGTGGACGGACGGACACGAACACTGAAGCTTTCTTT
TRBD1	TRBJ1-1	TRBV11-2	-	CASSFRQGNTEAFF	TGTGCCAGCAGCTTTCGACAGGGGAACACTGAAGCTTTCTTT
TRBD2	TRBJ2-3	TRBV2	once	CASRELAGLLTDTQYF	TGTGCCAGCAGGGAATTAGCGGGTCTCCTCACAGATACGCAGTATTTT
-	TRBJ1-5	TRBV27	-	CASRGQGASQPQHF	TGTGCCAGCAGGGGGCAAGGAGCCTCACAGCCCCAGCATTTT
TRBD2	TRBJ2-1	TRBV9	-	CASSVAPGLAGVNEQFF	TGTGCCAGCAGCGTGGCCCCGGGACTAGCGGGGGTTAATGAGCAGTTCTTC
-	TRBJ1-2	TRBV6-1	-	CASSERLQGAGYTF	TGTGCCAGCAGTGAGAGACTACAGGGAGCAGGCTACACCTTC
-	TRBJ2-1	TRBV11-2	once	CASSFAGSYNEQFF	TGTGCCAGCAGCTTCGCGGGATCCTACAATGAGCAGTTCTTC
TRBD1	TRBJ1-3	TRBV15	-	CATSRQSGQASGNTIYF	TGTGCCACCAGCAGGCAATCGGGACAGGCCTCTGGAAACACCATATATTTT
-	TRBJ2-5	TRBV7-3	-	CASSWGPQETQYF	TGTGCCAGCAGCTGGGGGCCACAAGAGACCCAGTACTTC
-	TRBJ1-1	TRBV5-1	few	CASSLRGNTEAFF	TGCGCCAGCAGCTTGCGAGGGAACACTGAAGCTTTCTTT
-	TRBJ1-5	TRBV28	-	CASSLGRLPTHQPQHF	TGTGCCAGCAGTTTAGGTCGACTGCCTACCCATCAGCCCCAGCATTTT
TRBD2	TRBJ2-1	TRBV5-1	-	CASSAGTSDNNEQFF	TGCGCCAGCAGCGCCGGGACTAGCGATAACAATGAGCAGTTCTTC
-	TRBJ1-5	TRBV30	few	CAWSVSRQPQHF	TGTGCCTGGAGTGTTTCACGGCAGCCCCAGCATTTT
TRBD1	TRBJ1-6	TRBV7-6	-	CASSPHDRGPRSPLHF	TGTGCCAGCAGCCCCCATGACAGGGGGCCGAGGTCACCCCTCCACTTT
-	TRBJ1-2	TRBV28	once	CASRSPDNYGYTF	TGTGCCAGCAGGTCACCAGATAACTATGGCTACACCTTC
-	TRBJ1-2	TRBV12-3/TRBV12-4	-	CASSRTAPGYTF	TGTGCCAGCAGTCGGACAGCTCCGGGCTACACCTTC
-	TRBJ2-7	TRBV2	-	CASKLGGGSYEQYF	TGTGCCAGCAAATTAGGCGGTGGCTCCTACGAGCAGTACTTC
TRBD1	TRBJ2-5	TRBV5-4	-	CASSLLSGGGETQYF	TGTGCCAGCAGCTTGCTGTCAGGGGGCGGGGAGACCCAGTACTTC
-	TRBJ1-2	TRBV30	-	CAWSGSGPMEGYTF	TGTGCCTGGAGTGGCTCGGGTCCAATGGAGGGCTACACCTTC